This TCR beta chain was found in a study of vaccination and CD4 T cells after COVID-19 (dated by TCRdb to the early 2020s). Background on the whole study: Convalescent patients had a positive SARS-CoV-2 result on nasal swab PCR, and of these patients, several had mild disease and one had severe disease. The convalescent cohort comprised six males and four females, including two Hispanic individuals, seven Caucasians, two Asians and one multiracial person. Participants got two doses of the Pfizer-BioNTech BNT162b2 vaccine (n=8) or two doses of the Moderna mRNA-1273 vaccine (n=2). Post-COVID blood samples from convalescent patients were collected a median of around 100 days after diagnosis, with a range of about 35 to 161 days. Post-vaccine blood samples were collected a median of approximately 68 days after the second vaccine dose, ranging from about 12 to 250 days. The cultures were stimulated with overlapping spike peptide pools from SARS-CoV-2 and from the common cold coronaviruses HCoV-NL63, HCoV-OC43 and HCoV-229E. In control cultures, a CEFX viral epitope pool was used as positive control, an HIV-1 Nef peptide pool was used as negative control, or no peptide was added. The spike-specific CD4+ TCR repertoire was compared before and after mRNA vaccination in approximately ten COVID-19 convalescent patients and a handful of infection-naive healthy vaccine recipients. On the study overall, not on this receptor specifically: The median number of SARS-CoV-2-reactive clonotypes rose from around 22 after infection to 38 after vaccination, but the change was not significant. Among convalescent patients, a median roughly 90% of the SARS-CoV-2-reactive clones seen after vaccination appeared only after vaccination, which suggests priming specific to the vaccine. Only a relatively small number of convalescent patients were included in the study, and early timepoints following natural infection were not analyzed. Of the vaccine-specific clones in convalescent patients, 304 of 307, or nearly all, reacted only to SARS-CoV-2 spike and did not cross-react with common cold coronaviruses.

This clonotype was seen more than once but under ten times. This receptor's antigen is unknown. No clone much larger than this one lies a single base away; base qualities are absent. The library was produced with PCR. DNA from cultured CD4+ T cells was subjected to TCR sequencing with the Oncomine TCR Beta short-read assay at the Johns Hopkins FTIC core. Genomic DNA was extracted from the cultured CD4+ T cells with the QIAamp micro DNA kit. The Oncomine TCR Beta libraries from cultured CD4+ T cells were pooled using unique dual indexes and then sequenced on an Illumina iSeq 100. The study's own analysis went as follows. Non-productive sequences were removed, and CDR3s not starting with C, not ending with F or W, or shorter than 7 amino acids were discarded. The MANAFEST web application was used to identify antigen-specific clonotypes by comparing peptide-stimulated wells against reference wells and other culture wells. To be called positive, a clone needed an FDR below 0.05, an odds ratio above 5, and a productive frequency above 0.1% in at least two of three replicate wells. A clonotype counted as cross-reactive if it showed significant expansion both in the SARS-CoV-2 spike wells and in at least one common cold coronavirus spike condition. Using R version 3.6.1, CDR3 homology was evaluated through Levenshtein distances (stringdist) along with unrooted phylogenetic trees (ape). The raw public data were reprocessed by TCRdb itself: fastp quality trimming at Q25, MiXCR clonotype calling, in-frame beta chains only. Duplicate CDR3 protein sequences are folded into a single record with the most common DNA and genes. TCRdb assigned the V and J calls; the authors' analysis was not used. A total of under 25,000 distinct CDR3 sequences appear in this sample, roughly 29% of them only once. Roughly a tenth of the sample goes to the ten largest clones.

The treatment or condition label corresponds to: roughly 10-day PBMC culture with coronavirus spike peptide pools or control peptides (ViraFEST assay). The ViraFEST assay, used in the study, expanded antigen-specific T cells with peptide pools and then identified the expanded clonotypes through TCR sequencing. The convalescent patients' positive SARS-CoV-2 PCR tests were from March to December 2020, which was before the Alpha, Beta and Delta variants emerged in the United States. Two million PBMCs per well were cultured in IMDM with about 5% human AB serum and about 9.2 IU/ml IL-2, plus 10 ug/ml peptide pools. Half of the culture medium was replaced with fresh IL-2-containing medium on days 3 and 7. CD4+ T cells were isolated after roughly nine days of culture through negative selection using the EasySep CD4+ T cell isolation kit. Ficoll-Paque Plus gradient centrifugation was used to isolate PBMCs from whole blood, and the isolated PBMCs were then either used fresh or cryopreserved at -140C. In general, triplicate wells were set up for every culture condition.

The CDR3 holds 15 amino acids from the cysteine to the phenylalanine. This entry keeps only the CDR3 DNA: 45 bases, framed from base 1. V is clipped by 6 bases and J by 4 bases, and the sequence between their germline boundaries is 15 bases long. Recombination linked TRBV12-3 or TRBV12-4 to TRBJ2-2; TRBD1 is a possible D gene, resting on 6 matching bases. Sequenced sample: cultured CD4+ T cells from blood. This sequence was found in a human donor with COVID-19. The CDR3 protein is CASSPARGGTGELFF. The sequenced DNA: TGTGCCAGCAGCCCCGCCAGGGGCGGCACCGGGGAGCTGTTTTTT.